What follows are 13 T cell receptor beta chains derived from one specimen sequenced in a study of shared clonotypes between healthy human individuals. Some clones are missing from TCRdb's copy, which holds only in-frame ones; the method was immunoSEQ multiplex PCR. The sample yields around 2,000,000 clones, roughly 95% seen once. The sequenced sample consisted of naive CD4+ T cells sorted from blood. Specified subset: CD45RA+ positively selected. All receptors derive from a man younger than 30 in good health.

The chain recombines TRBV4-1 with TRBJ2-7; maybe TRBD1 (5 bases). V lost 0 bases and J 3 bases, leaving 9 bases between the germline ends. CDR3 size: 14 residues. Germline CDR1 and CDR2: MGHRA and YSYEKL. The CDR3 here is CASSQDQGIYEQYF. In nucleotides, the CDR3 is TGCGCCAGCAGCCAAGATCAGGGTATCTACGAGCAGTACTTC.

This clone has a single count. J is TRBJ1-1 and V is TRBV6-1; 7 positions match TRBD1. The length of the CDR3 is 14 residues. Per germline, CDR1 MNHNS and CDR2 SASEGT. J gave up 5 bases and V 5 bases, and 8 bases lay outside the gene matches. CDR3: CASSNDRVATEAFF. The CDR3 coding sequence is TGTGCCAGCAGTAACGACAGGGTGGCAACTGAAGCTTTCTTT.

The rearrangement uses TRBV5-4 and TRBJ2-5, with 7 positions matching TRBD2. Germline V CDR1 and CDR2: SGHNT, YYREEE (reference sequence). Trimming took 2 bases from V and 0 from J; bases not matched to a gene: 10. The length of the CDR3 is 17 residues. This chain's CDR3 is CASSFKLAIGHQETQYF. CDR3 DNA: TGTGCCAGCAGCTTTAAACTAGCGATTGGGCACCAAGAGACCCAGTACTTC.

The chain links TRBV18 to TRBJ2-1, with 7 bases matching TRBD2. Germline values: CDR1 KGHSH, CDR2 LQKENI. The CDR3 length is 15 residues. V lost 1 base to trimming and J lost 5 bases; unmatched junction nucleotides: 5. The CDR3 DNA sequence: TGTGCCAGCTCACCACGCGGGAGAGAGGACAATGAGCAGTTCTTC. Amino acid sequence: CASSPRGREDNEQFF.

The rearrangement joins TRBV10-1 to TRBJ1-1; D is possibly TRBD1 (5 bases). Germline V gives CDR1 WNHNN, CDR2 SYGVQD (reference sequence). There are 14 residues in the CDR3. The germline V and J ends were trimmed by 0 bases and 5 bases, with 10 bases remaining between them. The CDR3 reads CASSESGVRTEAFF. The CDR3 DNA reads as TGCGCCAGCAGTGAGTCAGGGGTCCGGACTGAAGCTTTCTTT.

Only one count was recorded for this clone. The J gene is TRBJ2-1, the V gene TRBV5-6; D call uncertain. Trimming removed 3 bases at V and 3 bases at J, with 13 bases between. Germline assignment: CDR1 SGHDT and CDR2 YYEEEE. The CDR3 consists of 15 residues. The chain's CDR3 is CASSSSVSVYNEQFF. The CDR3 coding sequence is TGTGCCAGCAGCTCGAGCGTATCCGTCTACAATGAGCAGTTCTTC.

The chain combines TRBV11-2 with TRBJ1-2; possible D gene TRBD1, 6 bases. The germline gives CDR1 SGHAT, CDR2 FQNNGV. CDR3 length: 14 amino acids. V lost 0 bases and J lost 11, with 16 bases in between. CDR3: CASSLDPGVKSYTF. DNA for the CDR3: TGTGCCAGCAGCTTAGATCCAGGGGTCAAGTCATACACCTTC.

The chain carries TRBV6-1 and TRBJ1-5; TRBD1 might be the D (6 bases). Germline loops: CDR1 MNHNS, CDR2 SASEGT. There are 15 residues in the CDR3. The ends were cut back, 5 bases at V and 0 bases at J, with 11 bases in the middle. CDR3 DNA sequence: TGTGCCAGCAGTCTAGAGGGGGGTAGCAATCAGCCCCAGCATTTT. The encoded protein is CASSLEGGSNQPQHF.

Regarding this clone: The sample contains more than one DNA sequence encoding this CDR3. The V call is TRBV7-9, the J call TRBJ1-1, with D possibly TRBD1 on 5 matching bases. This CDR3 has 14 amino acids. Germline V CDR1 and CDR2: SEHNR, FQNEAQ (reference sequence). Trimming removed 3 bases at V and 1 base at J, with 9 bases between. The CDR3 protein is CASSLQGPNTEAFF. CDR3 DNA: TGTGCCAGCAGCTTGCAGGGCCCGAACACTGAAGCTTTCTTT.

A remark on this clone: This specimen includes other DNA sequences encoding the same CDR3. The chain combines TRBV4-1 with TRBJ2-1; 9 positions match TRBD2. Germline-derived CDR1 and CDR2 are MGHRA and YSYEKL. The CDR3 length is 15 residues. After removal of 1 base from V and 7 bases from J, the junction contained 5 bases not matched to a gene. CDR3 amino acids: CASSQVAGGLNEQFF. CDR3 in DNA: TGCGCCAGCAGCCAAGTTGCGGGAGGGTTGAATGAGCAGTTCTTC.

J is TRBJ2-7 and V is TRBV5-1, with a weak D call TRBD1 (6 bases). V was trimmed by 0 bases and J by 12 bases, leaving 16 bases between them. The germline V gene encodes CDR1 SGHRS and CDR2 YFSETQ. The CDR3 covers 13 residues. The CDR3 region is CASSLGGTGSPYF. The CDR3 DNA sequence: TGCGCCAGCAGCTTGGGGGGCACAGGGTCCCCGTACTTC. The whole variable domain, filled in from reference TRBV5-1 and TRBJ2-7, reads KAGVTQTPRYLIKTRGQQVTLSCSPISGHRSVSWYQQTPGQGLQFLFEYFSETQRNKGNFPGRFSGRQFSNSRSEMNVSTLELGDSALYLCASSLGGTGSPYFGPGTRLTVT.

The gene calls are TRBV28 and TRBJ2-7; D is uncertain. Trimming removed 5 bases from V and 6 bases from J, with 8 bases in between. Looked up from germline, CDR1 is MDHEN and CDR2 is SYDVKM. CDR3 length: 11 residues. CDR3 in amino acids: CASSKVSEQYF. For the CDR3, the DNA is TGTGCCAGCAGTAAGGTCTCCGAGCAGTACTTC.

Of note for this clone: The same CDR3 also results from other DNA sequences found in this sample. This chain joins TRBV7-9 and TRBJ1-6; D not certain. V was pared by 5 bases and J by 5 bases, with 4 bases between. Germline CDR1 and CDR2: SEHNR and FQNEAQ (reference sequence). CDR3 length: 12 residues. The CDR3: CASSRDNSPLHF. DNA of the CDR3: TGTGCCAGCAGCCGTGATAATTCACCCCTCCACTTT.